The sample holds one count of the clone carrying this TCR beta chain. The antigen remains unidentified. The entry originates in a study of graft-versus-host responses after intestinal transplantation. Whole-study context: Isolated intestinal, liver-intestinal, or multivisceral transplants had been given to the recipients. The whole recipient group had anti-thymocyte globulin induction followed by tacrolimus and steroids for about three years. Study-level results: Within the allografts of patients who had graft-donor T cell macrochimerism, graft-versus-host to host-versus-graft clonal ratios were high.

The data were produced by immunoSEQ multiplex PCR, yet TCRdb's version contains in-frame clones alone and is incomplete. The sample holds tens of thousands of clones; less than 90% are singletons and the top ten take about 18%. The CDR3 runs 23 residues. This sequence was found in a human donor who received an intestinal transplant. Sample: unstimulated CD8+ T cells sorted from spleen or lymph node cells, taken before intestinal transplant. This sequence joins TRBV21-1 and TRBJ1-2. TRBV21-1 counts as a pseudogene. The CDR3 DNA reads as TGTGCCAGCAGCAAAGAATACTGGGACAGTAACAGACCCCCGGGGAGGGCTAACTATGGCTACACCTTC. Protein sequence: CASSKEYWDSNRPPGRANYGYTF.